This TCR beta chain is from a study of T cell responses to AZD1222 COVID-19 vaccine. Study results and limitations: Nearly half of spike-specific TCRs reportedly go after variant regions that carry no mutations. Spike regions recognized by vaccine-associated CD4 TCRs spanned the protein, led by 160-218 and 743-854. White British ancestry dominated among donors, who included more females, and clonal diversity was possibly underestimated. Sampling that yielded the repertoires occurred only after the peak T cell response.

Trimming took 4 bases from V and 6 from J; bases not matched to a gene: 7. This CDR3 spans 15 amino acids. The V gene's germline CDR1 is SNHLY and CDR2 FYNNEI. Repertoires were generated with immunoSEQ multiplex PCR, while TCRdb's copy carries only in-frame clones and drops some. The table lists around 160,000 clones, about 92% of them singletons. On this clone itself: Its antigen is as yet unknown.

The clonotype originates from an adult in good health. The gene calls are TRBV2 and TRBJ2-3, with TRBD1 matching 10 bases. Here the sequenced sample was peripheral blood, taken on day 0 of AZD1222 vaccination. CDR3 nucleotides: TGTGCCAGCAGTGCGGACAGGGGGTTTGTTGATACGCAGTATTTT. Its translation: CASSADRGFVDTQYF.